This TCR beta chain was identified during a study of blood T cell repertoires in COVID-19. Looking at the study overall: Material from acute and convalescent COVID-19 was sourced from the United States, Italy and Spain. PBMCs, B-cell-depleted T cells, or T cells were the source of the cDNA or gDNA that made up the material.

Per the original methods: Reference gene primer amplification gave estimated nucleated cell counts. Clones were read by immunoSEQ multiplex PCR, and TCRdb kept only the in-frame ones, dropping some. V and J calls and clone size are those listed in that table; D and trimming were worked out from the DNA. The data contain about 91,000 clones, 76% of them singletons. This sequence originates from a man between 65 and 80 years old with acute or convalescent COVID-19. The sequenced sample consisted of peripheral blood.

The CDR3 DNA reads TGTGCCACCCTCCGGTTGACAGGGGGCACTGAAGCTTTCTTT. This gives the protein CATLRLTGGTEAFF. V gene TRBV19 combines with J gene TRBJ1-1; 9 positions match TRBD1. Germline V gene data show CDR1 as LNHDA and CDR2 as SQIVND (reference sequence). The CDR3 is made up of 14 amino acids. The V and J ends lost 10 bases and 4 bases, in that order; junction bases with no gene match: 10.